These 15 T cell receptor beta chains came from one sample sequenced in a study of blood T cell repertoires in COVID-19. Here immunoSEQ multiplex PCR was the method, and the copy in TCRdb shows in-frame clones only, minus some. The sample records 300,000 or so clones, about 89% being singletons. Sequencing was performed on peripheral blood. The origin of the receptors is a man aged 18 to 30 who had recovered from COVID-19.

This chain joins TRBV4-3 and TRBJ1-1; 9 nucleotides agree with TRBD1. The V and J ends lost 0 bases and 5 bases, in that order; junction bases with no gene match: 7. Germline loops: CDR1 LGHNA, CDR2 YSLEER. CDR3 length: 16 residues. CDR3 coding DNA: TGCGCCAGCAGCCAAGAAGGGGGACAGGGAGGGACTGAAGCTTTCTTT. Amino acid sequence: CASSQEGGQGGTEAFF.

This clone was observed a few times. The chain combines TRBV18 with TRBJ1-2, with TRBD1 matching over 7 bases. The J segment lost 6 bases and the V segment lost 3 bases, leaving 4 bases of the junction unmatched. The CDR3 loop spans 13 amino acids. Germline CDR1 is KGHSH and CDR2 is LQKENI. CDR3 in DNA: TGTGCCAGCTCACCCCCGACAGGGAATGGCTACACCTTC. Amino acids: CASSPPTGNGYTF.

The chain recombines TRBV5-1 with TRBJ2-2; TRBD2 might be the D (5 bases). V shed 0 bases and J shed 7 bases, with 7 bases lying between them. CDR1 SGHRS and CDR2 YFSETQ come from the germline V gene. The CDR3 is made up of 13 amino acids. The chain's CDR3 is CASSLAGDGELFF. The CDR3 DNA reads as TGCGCCAGCAGCTTGGCCGGGGACGGGGAGCTGTTTTTT.

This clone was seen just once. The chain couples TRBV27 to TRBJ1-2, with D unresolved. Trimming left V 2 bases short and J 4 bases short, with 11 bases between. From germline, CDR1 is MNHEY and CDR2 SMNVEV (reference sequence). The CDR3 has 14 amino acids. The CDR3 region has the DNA TGTGCCAGCAGTTTAAGCAGGCTGGGCTATGGCTACACCTTC. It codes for CASSLSRLGYGYTF.

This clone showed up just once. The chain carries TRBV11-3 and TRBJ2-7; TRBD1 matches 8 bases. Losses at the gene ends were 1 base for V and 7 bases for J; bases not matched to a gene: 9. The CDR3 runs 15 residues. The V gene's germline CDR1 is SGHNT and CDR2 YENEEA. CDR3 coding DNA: TGTGCCAGCAGCTTAGGTGGACAGGGAGTGGGAGAGCAGTACTTC. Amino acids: CASSLGGQGVGEQYF.

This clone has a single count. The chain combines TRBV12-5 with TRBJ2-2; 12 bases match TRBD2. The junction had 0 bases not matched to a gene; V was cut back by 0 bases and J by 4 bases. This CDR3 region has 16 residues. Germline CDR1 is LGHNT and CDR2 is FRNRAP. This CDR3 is CASGLVLAGGTGELFF. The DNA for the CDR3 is TGTGCTAGTGGTTTGGTACTAGCGGGGGGCACCGGGGAGCTGTTTTTT. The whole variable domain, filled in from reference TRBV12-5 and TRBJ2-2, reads DARVTQTPRHKVTEMGQEVTMRCQPILGHNTVFWYRQTMMQGLELLAYFRNRAPLDDSGMPKDRFSAEMPDATLATLKIQPSEPRDSAVYFCASGLVLAGGTGELFFGEGSRLTVL.

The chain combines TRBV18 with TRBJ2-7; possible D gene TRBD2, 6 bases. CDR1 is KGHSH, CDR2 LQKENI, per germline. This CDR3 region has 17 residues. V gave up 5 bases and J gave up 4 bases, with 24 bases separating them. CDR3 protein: CASSALYREMSRYEQYF. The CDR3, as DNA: TGTGCCAGCTCAGCACTTTACCGGGAGATGTCCCGTTACGAGCAGTACTTC. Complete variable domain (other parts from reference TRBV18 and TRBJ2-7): NAGVMQNPRHLVRRRGQEARLRCSPMKGHSHVYWYRQLPEEGLKFMVYLQKENIIDESGMPKERFSAEFPKEGPSILRIQQVVRGDSAAYFCASSALYREMSRYEQYFGPGTRLTVT.

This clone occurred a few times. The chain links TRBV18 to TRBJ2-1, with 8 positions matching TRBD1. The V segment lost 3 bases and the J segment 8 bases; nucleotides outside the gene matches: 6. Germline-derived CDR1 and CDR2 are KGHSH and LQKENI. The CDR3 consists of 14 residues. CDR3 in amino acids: CASSPYRGKDEQFF. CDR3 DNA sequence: TGTGCCAGCTCACCTTACAGGGGGAAAGATGAGCAGTTCTTC.

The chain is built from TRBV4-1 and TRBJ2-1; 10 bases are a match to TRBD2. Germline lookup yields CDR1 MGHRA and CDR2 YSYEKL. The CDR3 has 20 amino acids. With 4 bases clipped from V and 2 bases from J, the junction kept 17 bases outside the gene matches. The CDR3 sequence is CASSPPLGSGGSRAYNEQFF. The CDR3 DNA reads TGCGCCAGCAGCCCCCCCTTAGGTAGCGGGGGGTCTCGGGCCTACAATGAGCAGTTCTTC.

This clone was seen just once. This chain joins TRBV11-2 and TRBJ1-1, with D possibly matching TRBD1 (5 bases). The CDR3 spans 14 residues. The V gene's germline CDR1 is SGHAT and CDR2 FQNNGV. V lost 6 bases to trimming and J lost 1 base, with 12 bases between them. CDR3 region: CASSSRTPNTEAFF. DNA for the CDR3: TGTGCCAGCAGTTCCCGGACACCGAACACTGAAGCTTTCTTT.

The CDR3 here is CASSGQGALNSPLHF. The CDR3 coding sequence is TGTGCCAGCAGTGGACAGGGGGCTCTTAATTCACCCCTCCACTTT. The chain links TRBV2 to TRBJ1-6; 10 bases match TRBD1. CDR1 and CDR2 (germline): SNHLY, FYNNEI. Unmatched junction bases numbered 3, after V lost 4 bases and J lost 6 bases. The CDR3 has 15 amino acids.

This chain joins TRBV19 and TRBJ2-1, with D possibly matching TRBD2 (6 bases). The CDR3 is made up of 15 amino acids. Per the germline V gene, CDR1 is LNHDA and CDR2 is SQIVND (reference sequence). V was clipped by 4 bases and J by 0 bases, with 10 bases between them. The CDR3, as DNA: TGTGCCAGTAGTAAACGGGAGTTCTCCTACAATGAGCAGTTCTTC. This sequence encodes CASSKREFSYNEQFF. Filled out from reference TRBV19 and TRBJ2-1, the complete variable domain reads DGGITQSPKYLFRKEGQNVTLSCEQNLNHDAMYWYRQDPGQGLRLIYYSQIVNDFQKGDIAEGYSVSREKKESFPLTVTSAQKNPTAFYLCASSKREFSYNEQFFGPGTRLTVL.

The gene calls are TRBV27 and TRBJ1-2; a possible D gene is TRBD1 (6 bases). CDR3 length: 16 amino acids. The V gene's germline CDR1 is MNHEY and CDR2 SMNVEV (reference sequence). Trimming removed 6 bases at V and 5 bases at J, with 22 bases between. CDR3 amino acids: CASRKAGDHTGYGYTF. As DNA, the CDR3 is TGTGCCAGCAGAAAGGCCGGAGACCATACAGGGTATGGCTACACCTTC.

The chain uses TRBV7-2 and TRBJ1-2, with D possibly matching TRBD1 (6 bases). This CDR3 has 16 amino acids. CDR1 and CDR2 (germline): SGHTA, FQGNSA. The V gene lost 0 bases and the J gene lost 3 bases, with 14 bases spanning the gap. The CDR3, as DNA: TGTGCCAGCAGCTTAGCCTTCGGACAGCCAGACTATGGCTACACCTTC. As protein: CASSLAFGQPDYGYTF. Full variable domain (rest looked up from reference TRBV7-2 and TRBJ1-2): GAGVSQSPSNKVTEKGKDVELRCDPISGHTALYWYRQSLGQGLEFLIYFQGNSAPDKSGLPSDRFSAERTGGSVSTLTIQRTQQEDSAVYLCASSLAFGQPDYGYTFGSGTRLTVV.

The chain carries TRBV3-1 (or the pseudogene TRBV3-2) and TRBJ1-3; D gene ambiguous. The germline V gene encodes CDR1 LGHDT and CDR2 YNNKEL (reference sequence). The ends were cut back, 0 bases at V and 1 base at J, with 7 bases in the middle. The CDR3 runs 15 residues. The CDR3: CASSQDHLSGNTIYF. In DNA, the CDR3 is TGTGCCAGCAGCCAAGATCACTTATCTGGAAACACCATATATTTT.